The 19 T cell receptor beta chains below all came from one sample that was sequenced in a study of PD-1 blockade in classical Hodgkin lymphoma. The table came from immunoSEQ multiplex PCR; TCRdb's copy has only in-frame clones and leaves some out. The sample lists 20,000 to 25,000 clones, about 64% occurring once. Each and every patient relapsed after autologous stem cell transplantation, and patients got differing brentuximab vedotin exposure. Sequenced here: peripheral blood mononuclear cells (PBMCs), sampled at baseline. Receptors were obtained from a human donor with classical Hodgkin lymphoma.

This chain links TRBV30 with TRBJ2-5; the D gene is possibly TRBD1 (7 bases). Per germline, CDR1 GTSNPN and CDR2 SVGIG (reference sequence). V lost 4 bases and J 4 bases, leaving 19 bases between the germline ends. CDR3 length: 15 amino acids. The CDR3 DNA sequence: TGTGCCTGGACCCCACGGGGCAGGGGGGCAGAGACCCAGTACTTC. Translating gives CAWTPRGRGAETQYF.

The chain combines TRBV29-1 with TRBJ2-7; 8 bases line up with TRBD2. Germline lookup yields CDR1 SQVTM and CDR2 ANQGSEA. With V trimmed by 4 bases and J by 4 bases, 9 bases remained unmatched. This CDR3 has 14 amino acids. The DNA for the CDR3 is TGCAGCGTTGCACTCGGGGCTAGCGGGTACGAGCAGTACTTC. It is translated as CSVALGASGYEQYF.

J is TRBJ2-1 and V is TRBV4-1; D is tentatively TRBD1 or TRBD2 (5 bases each). The CDR3 sequence is 15 residues long. Deletions cut 0 bases from V and 5 bases from J, with 11 bases between. Per germline, CDR1 MGHRA and CDR2 YSYEKL. CDR3 residues: CASSQEGTSNNEQFF. In DNA form, the CDR3 reads TGCGCCAGCAGCCAAGAGGGGACCAGTAACAATGAGCAGTTCTTC.

In the case of this clone: One end of the junction is discordant with germline, which a read error may explain. This chain joins TRBV5-1 and TRBJ1-2, with 7 bases matching TRBD1. The germline V gene encodes CDR1 SGHRS and CDR2 YFSETQ. The CDR3 covers 16 residues. Written as DNA, the CDR3 is TGCGCCAGCAGTTTGGGGATTGGACAGGTCGCCTATGGCTACACCTTC. Its translation: CASSLGIGQVAYGYTF.

The rearrangement joins TRBV28 to TRBJ2-6; TRBD1 is a possible D gene (6 bases). Trimming left V 2 bases short and J 2 bases short, with 13 bases between. Germline values: CDR1 MDHEN, CDR2 SYDVKM. This CDR3 has 17 residues. DNA for the CDR3: TGTGCCAGCAGTTTAAGGGGGTCTCCAACTGGGGCCAACGTCCTGACTTTC. Translated, it gives CASSLRGSPTGANVLTF. The full variable domain, rest sourced from reference TRBV28 and TRBJ2-6, is DVKVTQSSRYLVKRTGEKVFLECVQDMDHENMFWYRQDPGLGLRLIYFSYDVKMKEKGDIPEGYSVSREKKERFSLILESASTNQTSMYLCASSLRGSPTGANVLTFGAGSRLTVL.

The chain employs TRBV7-3 and TRBJ2-3, with 8 bases fitting TRBD2. Unmatched junction bases numbered 5, after V lost 5 bases and J lost 4 bases. This CDR3 contains 14 residues. Germline CDR1 SGHTA, CDR2 FQGTGA. Here the CDR3 DNA reads TGTGCCAGCAGCCCCGGACTAGCCGCAGATACGCAGTATTTT. Translated: CASSPGLAADTQYF.

This clone was counted once. The chain carries TRBV4-3 and TRBJ2-5; 9 bases align to TRBD1. CDR1 and CDR2 from the germline V gene are LGHNA and YSLEER. This CDR3 spans 16 amino acids. With V trimmed by 1 base and J by 5 bases, 8 bases remained unmatched. CDR3 protein: CASSQGDREAMETQYF. DNA of the CDR3: TGCGCCAGCAGCCAAGGGGACAGGGAGGCTATGGAGACCCAGTACTTC.

The chain joins TRBV5-6 to TRBJ2-3, with D possibly being TRBD2 (5 bases). With 0 bases removed from V and 5 bases from J, the gap between germline ends came to 16 bases. Germline CDR1 reads SGHDT; CDR2 reads YYEEEE. The CDR3 is made up of 16 amino acids. CDR3 residues: CASSLVVAGRGDTQYF. The CDR3, as DNA: TGTGCCAGCAGCTTGGTAGTGGCAGGTCGGGGAGATACGCAGTATTTT.

The gene calls are TRBV18 and TRBJ2-5; D gene ambiguous. V was cut by 6 bases and J by 0 bases, with 5 bases left in between. CDR1 is KGHSH, CDR2 LQKENI, per germline. This CDR3 contains 12 residues. CDR3 residues: CASSPYQETQYF. The CDR3 DNA sequence: TGTGCCAGCTCCCCGTACCAAGAGACCCAGTACTTC.

This chain joins TRBV27 and TRBJ1-2; D uncertain. The CDR3 is 13 amino acids. Trimming took off 2 bases at V and 6 bases at J, with 10 bases between the two ends. The V gene's germline CDR1 is MNHEY and CDR2 SMNVEV (reference sequence). CDR3 nucleotide sequence: TGTGCCAGCAGTTTACTGGGTGAGAATGGCTACACCTTC. Translation: CASSLLGENGYTF.

This clone was observed a single time. This chain links TRBV5-1 with TRBJ2-5; the match to TRBD1 covers 8 bases. Trimming took 1 base from V and 3 from J; bases not matched to a gene: 2. Germline V gives CDR1 SGHRS, CDR2 YFSETQ. This CDR3 has 14 amino acids. The CDR3 is CASSLTGGKETQYF. The CDR3 DNA is TGCGCCAGCAGCTTGACAGGGGGGAAAGAGACCCAGTACTTC.

V gene TRBV10-1 combines with J gene TRBJ1-4; tentatively, D is TRBD1 (6 bases). Germline loops: CDR1 WNHNN, CDR2 SYGVQD (reference sequence). Trimming left V 3 bases short and J 0 bases short, with 11 bases between. The length of the CDR3 is 16 residues. The CDR3 loop reads CASSDRQAATNEKLFF. In DNA form, the CDR3 reads TGCGCCAGCAGTGATAGACAGGCCGCAACTAATGAAAAACTGTTTTTT.

This chain joins TRBV27 and TRBJ2-3, with D perhaps TRBD2 (5 bases). Germline V gene sequence: CDR1 MNHEY, CDR2 SMNVEV (reference sequence). The CDR3 is 14 residues long. V was clipped by 3 bases and J by 1 base, with 8 bases between them. CDR3 amino acids: CASSFVGGTDTQYF. In DNA, the CDR3 is TGTGCCAGCAGTTTTGTCGGGGGCACAGATACGCAGTATTTT.

This clone was observed once. The chain has TRBV28 and TRBJ2-7; D may be TRBD1 or TRBD2 (5 bases each). This CDR3 has 15 residues. V dropped 7 bases and J dropped 1 base, with 17 bases sitting between them. Germline values: CDR1 MDHEN, CDR2 SYDVKM. Written as DNA, the CDR3 is TGTGCCAGCATTAGCCGGGACGGCCTATCCTACGAGCAGTACTTC. Its protein product is CASISRDGLSYEQYF.

V gene TRBV6-6 combines with J gene TRBJ1-4; D is ambiguous. Per the germline V gene, CDR1 is MNHNY and CDR2 is SVGAGI (reference sequence). The CDR3 is made up of 13 amino acids. V lost 10 bases, J lost 8 bases, and 17 bases lay in between. CDR3 sequence: CATYHIRSEKLFF. In DNA, the CDR3 is TGTGCCACCTACCATATTCGGAGCGAAAAACTGTTTTTT.

The genes are TRBV7-9 and TRBJ2-7; TRBD2 aligns across 11 bases. The CDR3 contains 14 residues. J gave up 5 bases and V 5 bases, and 5 bases lay outside the gene matches. Germline V gene sequence: CDR1 SEHNR, CDR2 FQNEAQ (reference sequence). The CDR3 region is CASSRLAGGHEQYF. The CDR3 DNA reads as TGTGCCAGCAGCCGCTTAGCGGGGGGGCACGAGCAGTACTTC.

By proportion, this clone is large (0.1 to 1%). The V call is TRBV7-9, the J call TRBJ2-7; no clear D. Germline lookup yields CDR1 SEHNR and CDR2 FQNEAQ (reference sequence). V lost 5 bases and J 10 bases, leaving 18 bases between the germline ends. The CDR3 has 13 residues. The CDR3 protein is CASSESLEEKQYF. CDR3 nucleotide sequence: TGTGCCAGCAGCGAATCGCTTGAAGAGAAACAGTACTTC.

The chain employs TRBV15 and TRBJ1-1, with D unclear. CDR3 length: 15 amino acids. Germline lookup yields CDR1 LNHNV and CDR2 YYDKDF (reference sequence). V was trimmed by 2 bases and J by 6 bases, leaving 16 bases between them. The CDR3 reads CATSRTATPKSEAFF. The CDR3 bases are TGTGCCACCAGCAGAACAGCCACCCCGAAGTCTGAAGCTTTCTTT.

This clone is termed medium-sized. The CDR3 here is CASSTGFYGYTF. CDR3 bases: TGTGCCAGCAGTACAGGGTTCTACGGCTACACCTTC. The chain joins TRBV25-1 to TRBJ1-2, with a weak D call TRBD1 (6 bases). Germline V gives CDR1 MGHDK, CDR2 SYGVNS. The V end was cut by 5 bases, the J end by 8 bases, with 12 bases between. The CDR3 extends over 12 amino acids.